A selection of T cell receptor beta chains follows, all from one sample in a study of cytomegalovirus exposure and HLA in healthy donors. Only in-frame clones appear in the TCRdb table, and some are missing; sequencing was by immunoSEQ multiplex PCR. Of roughly 100,000 clones listed, just under 95% are singletons. Sequencing was performed on PBMCs. The receptors originated from a young woman in good health and CMV-seronegative. CDR3s include the opening cysteine and the closing phenylalanine or tryptophan. A D gene is named only where the DNA matches it firmly. Not all rows give a size; the values are once, few, many and, for expanded clones, a class.

clone_size: .; d_call: .; j_call: TRBJ2-5; v_call: TRBV13; cdr3_nt: TGTGCCAGCAGCTTAGCAGTCGGCGGGGTTAAAGAGACCCAGTACTTC; cdr3_aa: CASSLAVGGVKETQYF
clone_size: .; d_call: TRBD1; j_call: TRBJ2-5; v_call: TRBV7-9; cdr3_nt: TGTGCCAGCAGCATCTACAGGGGAGAGACCCAGTACTTC; cdr3_aa: CASSIYRGETQYF
clone_size: .; d_call: .; j_call: TRBJ2-5; v_call: TRBV30; cdr3_nt: TGTGCCTGGAGTACGGTTGAGGAAGTACTAGCCGGTGAGACCCAGTACTTC; cdr3_aa: CAWSTVEEVLAGETQYF
clone_size: .; d_call: TRBD1; j_call: TRBJ1-1; v_call: TRBV7-3; cdr3_nt: TGTGCCAGCAGCTTGGGACAGGCCGTGAACACTGAAGCTTTCTTT; cdr3_aa: CASSLGQAVNTEAFF
clone_size: .; d_call: .; j_call: TRBJ2-7; v_call: TRBV15; cdr3_nt: TGTGCCACCAGCAGAGCACGCGAGTCCTACGAGCAGTACTTC; cdr3_aa: CATSRARESYEQYF
clone_size: .; d_call: .; j_call: TRBJ1-1; v_call: TRBV30; cdr3_nt: TGTGCCTGGAGTGTACAATTAAGAACTGAAGCTTTCTTT; cdr3_aa: CAWSVQLRTEAFF
clone_size: .; d_call: .; j_call: TRBJ2-7; v_call: TRBV6-5; cdr3_nt: TGTGCCAGCAAATCGAGGGAAGCGTACTACGAGCAGTACTTC; cdr3_aa: CASKSREAYYEQYF
clone_size: .; d_call: TRBD1; j_call: TRBJ2-1; v_call: TRBV4-2; cdr3_nt: TGTGCCAGCAGCCACCCGACAGGGTCCTACAATGAGCAGTTCTTC; cdr3_aa: CASSHPTGSYNEQFF
clone_size: .; d_call: .; j_call: TRBJ1-1; v_call: TRBV4-1; cdr3_nt: TGCGCCAGCAGCCAAACAGGAAACACTGAAGCTTTCTTT; cdr3_aa: CASSQTGNTEAFF
clone_size: .; d_call: .; j_call: TRBJ1-3; v_call: TRBV4-2; cdr3_nt: TGTGCCAGCAGCCAAGTGGCCACATACCCTGGAAACACCATATATTTT; cdr3_aa: CASSQVATYPGNTIYF
clone_size: .; d_call: .; j_call: TRBJ1-4; v_call: TRBV4-3; cdr3_nt: TGCGCCAGCAGCCGAGAACCCGGCGGGATACTAAATGAAAAACTGTTTTTT; cdr3_aa: CASSREPGGILNEKLFF
clone_size: .; d_call: .; j_call: TRBJ1-1; v_call: TRBV5-1; cdr3_nt: TGCGCCAGCAGCTTAACAGGGTACGACACTGAAGCTTTCTTT; cdr3_aa: CASSLTGYDTEAFF
clone_size: once; d_call: .; j_call: TRBJ2-7; v_call: TRBV10-1; cdr3_nt: TGCGCCAGCAGTGAGGAGGGGCTTTGGTTCGTAGCGGTCGAGATGGCGTCCTACGAGCAGTACTTC; cdr3_aa: CASSEEGLWFVAVEMASYEQYF
clone_size: .; d_call: .; j_call: TRBJ2-5; v_call: TRBV6-6; cdr3_nt: TGTGCCAGCAGACAGGAGTACCGAGAGACCCAGTACTTC; cdr3_aa: CASRQEYRETQYF
clone_size: .; d_call: .; j_call: TRBJ1-1; v_call: TRBV9; cdr3_nt: TGTGCCAGCACCGCCAAGCCGACTGAAGCTTTCTTT; cdr3_aa: CASTAKPTEAFF
clone_size: once; d_call: TRBD1; j_call: TRBJ1-4; v_call: TRBV4-3; cdr3_nt: TGCGCCAGCAGCCAAGCCGGGACAGGGGGTGAAAAACTGTTTTTT; cdr3_aa: CASSQAGTGGEKLFF
clone_size: .; d_call: .; j_call: TRBJ2-7; v_call: TRBV7-6; cdr3_nt: TGTGCCAGCAGCTTAGGGGTCAGCGGAAGTCAGTACTTC; cdr3_aa: CASSLGVSGSQYF
clone_size: .; d_call: TRBD1; j_call: TRBJ1-2; v_call: TRBV29-1; cdr3_nt: TGCAGCGTTGAAGGGGACAGGGGAGACGGTGGCTACACCTTC; cdr3_aa: CSVEGDRGDGGYTF
clone_size: .; d_call: .; j_call: TRBJ2-1; v_call: TRBV7-8; cdr3_nt: TGTGCCAGCAGCTTAGCGTTCAGTCTAGCTGGGAGGCTAGGTGAGCAGTTCTTC; cdr3_aa: CASSLAFSLAGRLGEQFF
clone_size: .; d_call: .; j_call: TRBJ2-3; v_call: TRBV6-8; cdr3_nt: TGTGCCAGCAGTTACTCGACTTCAGACGCAGATACGCAGTATTTT; cdr3_aa: CASSYSTSDADTQYF